One and the same sample provided the 17 T cell receptor beta chains below, sequenced in a study of OX40 agonist ivuxolimab in advanced cancers. Library prep was done by the immunoSEQ multiplex PCR assay. Sourced from immuneACCESS, this table was stored by TCRdb with only in-frame sequences that have V and J called. A share of the clones is absent; for the studies checked, an unresolved V gene accounts for under half, and the remainder has no known explanation. This sample has tens of thousands of clones in its table, and about nine tenths of those were observed once. Approximately 1.2% of the sample belongs to the ten largest clones. The material was CD4+ or CD8+ T cells sorted from blood, obtained in a trial of the OX40 agonist ivuxolimab. The receptor set was obtained from an adult with an advanced solid tumor such as melanoma, head and neck, liver or kidney cancer.

This clone was seen a single time. The chain joins TRBV2 to TRBJ2-5; perhaps D is TRBD1 or TRBD2 (5 bases each). This CDR3 is 15 amino acids long. The V end lost 0 bases, the J end lost 5 bases, and 13 bases lay between the germline ends. The germline V gene has CDR1 SNHLY and CDR2 FYNNEI. The CDR3 sequence is CASSEAPGLGETQYF. CDR3 bases: TGTGCCAGCAGTGAAGCTCCGGGGCTAGGGGAGACCCAGTACTTC.

The rearrangement uses TRBV18 and TRBJ1-2; D perhaps matches TRBD1 (5 bases). The CDR3 runs 13 residues. In germline, CDR1 is KGHSH, CDR2 LQKENI. Trimming shortened V by 3 bases and J by 1 base, and 6 bases separated the two germline ends. CDR3 nucleotides: TGTGCCAGCTCACCGACAGATAACTATGGCTACACCTTC. Translation: CASSPTDNYGYTF.

V is TRBV6-5 and J is TRBJ2-7; no reliable D call. The V end lost 2 bases, the J end lost 2 bases, and 7 bases lay between the germline ends. This CDR3 is 13 amino acids long. CDR1 is MNHEY and CDR2 is SVGAGI in the germline V gene. CDR3 nucleotide sequence: TGTGCCAGCAGTTACAAGGAGACCTACGAGCAGTACTTC. Its translation: CASSYKETYEQYF.

This clone has a handful of counts. This chain connects TRBV11-2 to TRBJ1-2; D is possibly TRBD1 (6 bases). V shed 4 bases and J shed 4 bases, with 16 bases lying between them. Per the germline V gene, CDR1 is SGHAT and CDR2 is FQNNGV. The CDR3 runs to 15 residues. This CDR3 reads CASSSIRGNLYGYTF. The CDR3 DNA is TGTGCCAGCAGCTCTATCAGGGGAAACCTCTATGGCTACACCTTC.

The gene calls are TRBV28 and TRBJ2-7; possibly TRBD1 for D (5 bases). The CDR3 is made up of 16 amino acids. Germline loops: CDR1 MDHEN, CDR2 SYDVKM. V gave up 7 bases and J gave up 5 bases, with 24 bases separating them. CDR3 region: CASISTGRVKSHEQYF. The CDR3 DNA follows: TGTGCCAGCATCTCGACGGGCAGGGTAAAAAGCCACGAGCAGTACTTC.

This clone was counted once. This chain uses TRBV7-9 with TRBJ2-7; D is ambiguous. Trimming shortened V by 10 bases and J by 3 bases, and 13 bases separated the two germline ends. The CDR3 has 12 amino acids. From germline, CDR1 is SEHNR and CDR2 FQNEAQ (reference sequence). The CDR3 spells CAIGTANYEQYF. The DNA of the CDR3 is TGTGCCATCGGAACAGCCAACTACGAGCAGTACTTC.

The chain is built from TRBV11-2 and TRBJ1-3, with 7 bases identical to TRBD1. Germline assignment: CDR1 SGHAT and CDR2 FQNNGV. The J segment lost 2 bases and the V segment lost 5 bases, leaving 6 bases of the junction unmatched. This CDR3 has 15 residues. CDR3 sequence reads: CASSPTTGTGNTIYF. The CDR3 DNA reads TGTGCCAGCAGCCCTACGACAGGGACTGGAAACACCATATATTTT.

This clone turned up a few times. This sequence joins TRBV2 and TRBJ2-7, with D perhaps matching TRBD1 (6 bases). This CDR3 comprises 14 residues. Trimming removed 5 bases at V and 7 bases at J, with 18 bases between. Germline lookup yields CDR1 SNHLY and CDR2 FYNNEI. CDR3 loop: CASSLDSLTGEQYF. The CDR3 DNA sequence: TGTGCCAGCAGTCTGGACAGCCTTACCGGGGAGCAGTACTTC.

The CDR3 protein is CASSKEAGPYEQYF. The DNA of the CDR3 is TGTGCCAGCAGTAAAGAGGCCGGGCCCTACGAGCAGTACTTC. The gene calls are TRBV6-1 and TRBJ2-7, with D unclear. This CDR3 is 14 amino acids long. V lost 5 bases, J lost 2 bases, and 13 bases lay in between. Germline CDR1 reads MNHNS; CDR2 reads SASEGT.

The rearrangement joins TRBV6-6 to TRBJ1-4; D not certain. This CDR3 spans 13 amino acids. The V gene's germline CDR1 is MNHNY and CDR2 SVGAGI (reference sequence). The V and J ends lost 5 bases and 7 bases respectively, with 11 bases between them. CDR3 amino acids: CASSTREGEKLFF. The CDR3 region has the DNA TGTGCCAGCAGTACCCGTGAAGGTGAAAAACTGTTTTTT.

Of note for this clone: At the DNA level, this CDR3 is encoded by other sequences in the same sample as well. CDR3 amino acids: CSARTGGEQYF. CDR3 nucleotides: TGCAGTGCACGGACAGGGGGCGAGCAGTACTTC. V gene TRBV20-1 combines with J gene TRBJ2-7; TRBD1 agrees at 10 bases. This CDR3 is 11 amino acids long. In germline, CDR1 is DFQATT, CDR2 SNEGSKA (reference sequence). V shed 6 bases, J shed 6 bases, and the junction held 2 bases outside the gene matches.

This chain uses TRBV7-9 with TRBJ2-7; 11 bases match TRBD1. Germline V lookup: CDR1 SEHNR, CDR2 FQNEAQ (reference sequence). This CDR3 region has 14 residues. Trimming took 3 bases from V and 4 from J; bases not matched to a gene: 2. The CDR3 nucleotides read TGTGCCAGCAGCTTCGGGACAGGGGGGTACGAGCAGTACTTC. Amino acids: CASSFGTGGYEQYF.

This clone was recorded only once. The CDR3 protein is CARRDRGADTQYF. The DNA for the CDR3 is TGTGCCAGACGGGACAGGGGTGCAGATACGCAGTATTTT. V and J are TRBV6-5 and TRBJ2-3; 10 positions match TRBD1. The CDR3 has 13 residues. V lost 9 bases and J lost 4; bases outside the gene matches: 4. Looked up from germline, CDR1 is MNHEY and CDR2 is SVGAGI.

CDR3 in amino acids: CASRVPAGGEKLFF. The CDR3 region has the DNA TGTGCCAGCAGGGTCCCGGCGGGGGGTGAAAAACTGTTTTTT. The chain has TRBV6-6 and TRBJ1-4; D might be TRBD1 (5 bases). This CDR3 region has 14 residues. Germline assignment: CDR1 MNHNY and CDR2 SVGAGI (reference sequence). With 6 bases removed from V and 7 bases from J, the gap between germline ends came to 15 bases.

The V and J genes are TRBV30 and TRBJ2-4; D is unresolved. Germline assignment: CDR1 GTSNPN and CDR2 SVGIG (reference sequence). The CDR3 covers 12 residues. The V end was cut by 1 base, the J end by 2 bases, with 3 bases between. The CDR3: CAWSGTKNIQYF. The CDR3 DNA reads TGTGCCTGGAGTGGCACCAAAAACATTCAGTACTTC.

CDR3 loop: CASRFGTYEQYF. The CDR3 DNA sequence: TGTGCCAGCAGGTTTGGAACCTACGAGCAGTACTTC. This sequence joins TRBV7-9 and TRBJ2-7, with D hard to call. In germline, CDR1 is SEHNR, CDR2 FQNEAQ (reference sequence). The CDR3 has 12 residues. Deletions cut 6 bases from V and 2 bases from J, with 8 bases between. Full variable domain (missing parts from reference TRBV7-9 and TRBJ2-7): DTGVSQNPRHKITKRGQNVTFRCDPISEHNRLYWYRQTLGQGPEFLTYFQNEAQLEKSRLLSDRFSAERPKGSFSTLEIQRTEQGDSAMYLCASRFGTYEQYFGPGTRLTVT.

The chain has TRBV29-1 and TRBJ1-1; no firm D call. The germline V gene has CDR1 SQVTM and CDR2 ANQGSEA. The V gene lost 1 base and the J gene lost 4 bases, with 13 bases spanning the gap. The CDR3 covers 14 residues. CDR3 bases: TGCAGCGTTGAAGTTGGCCCTAAGGGCACTGAAGCTTTCTTT. It codes for CSVEVGPKGTEAFF. Full variable domain (remainder filled in from reference TRBV29-1 and TRBJ1-1): SAVISQKPSRDICQRGTSLTIQCQVDSQVTMMFWYRQQPGQSLTLIATANQGSEATYESGFVIDKFPISRPNLTFSTLTVSNMSPEDSSIYLCSVEVGPKGTEAFFGQGTRLTVV.